The rows below give T cell receptor beta chains drawn from one sample of a study of blood T cell repertoires in COVID-19. Repertoires were generated with immunoSEQ multiplex PCR, while TCRdb's copy carries only in-frame clones and drops some. The top ten hold 3.5% of the sample, which has 110,000 to 150,000 clones, roughly 80% seen once. Sequenced sample: peripheral blood. The source of these receptors is a man between 65 and 79 years old who had recovered from COVID-19. CDR3s include the opening cysteine and the closing phenylalanine or tryptophan. A D gene is named only where the DNA matches it firmly. Clone size is shown for a subset of rows, as once, few, many or a class of expanded clone.

TGTGCCAGTAAGGCCTGGACAGGGGGCAGTCAGCAGCCCCAGCATTTT,CASKAWTGGSQQPQHF,TRBD1,TRBJ1-5,medium-sized,TRBV19
TGTGCCAGCAGTTCCACACAGGGGGCCGCCAAAAACATTCAGTACTTC,CASSSTQGAAKNIQYF,TRBD1,TRBJ2-4,few,TRBV27
TGTGCCAGCAGCCTGCGACAGGGCCAGTACGAGCAGTACTTC,CASSLRQGQYEQYF,TRBD1,TRBJ2-7,NA,TRBV7-2
TGTGCCAGCTCCCAAGGGAGCTTGAACACCGGGGAGCTGTTTTTT,CASSQGSLNTGELFF,NA,TRBJ2-2,NA,TRBV18
TGTGCCAGCAGCCTCGGACTTGTCAGCACAGATACGCAGTATTTT,CASSLGLVSTDTQYF,NA,TRBJ2-3,NA,TRBV14
TGCGCCAGCAGCTTGGATCGAGAGTTGAACACTGAAGCTTTCTTT,CASSLDRELNTEAFF,NA,TRBJ1-1,NA,TRBV5-1
TGTGCCAGCACCCAAAGGGCCCAGGGGGCCTACGAGCAGTACTTC,CASTQRAQGAYEQYF,TRBD1,TRBJ2-7,NA,TRBV6-5
TGTGCCTGGAGTGGAGCAGGGGTATTAATATATGAGCAGTTCTTC,CAWSGAGVLIYEQFF,NA,TRBJ2-1,once,TRBV30
TGTGCCAGCACCCCGGTGTTGAGCGTGGGGGAGCTGTTTTTT,CASTPVLSVGELFF,NA,TRBJ2-2,once,TRBV11-2
TGTGCCAGCAGCTTCGGGTTAGCGGGATACGAGCAGTACTTC,CASSFGLAGYEQYF,TRBD2,TRBJ2-7,NA,TRBV7-9
TGTGCCAGCAGCACTTATCGGGACAGGCACCACAATGAGCAGTTCTTC,CASSTYRDRHHNEQFF,TRBD1,TRBJ2-1,many,TRBV5-6
TGCGCCAGCAGCCAAGGCGGACAGGGGAACACTGAAGCTTTCTTT,CASSQGGQGNTEAFF,TRBD1,TRBJ1-1,NA,TRBV4-3
TGTGCCAGCAGTTTCGGCAGGGGAGATTCACCCCTCCACTTT,CASSFGRGDSPLHF,NA,TRBJ1-6,NA,TRBV27
TGTGCCAGCAGCCCAGGGACTAGCGGGCCGCAGTTCTTC,CASSPGTSGPQFF,TRBD2,TRBJ2-1,NA,TRBV11-3